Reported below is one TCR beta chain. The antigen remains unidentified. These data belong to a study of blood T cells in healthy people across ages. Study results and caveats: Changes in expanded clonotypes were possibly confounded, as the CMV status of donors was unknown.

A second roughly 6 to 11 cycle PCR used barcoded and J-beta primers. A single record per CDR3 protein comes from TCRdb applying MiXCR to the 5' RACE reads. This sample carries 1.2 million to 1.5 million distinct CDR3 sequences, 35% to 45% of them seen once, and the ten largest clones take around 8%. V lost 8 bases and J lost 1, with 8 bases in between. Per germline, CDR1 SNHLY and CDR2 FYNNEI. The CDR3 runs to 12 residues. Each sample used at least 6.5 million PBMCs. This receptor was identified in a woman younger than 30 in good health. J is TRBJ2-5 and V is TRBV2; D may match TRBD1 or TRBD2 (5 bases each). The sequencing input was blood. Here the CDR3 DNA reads TGTGCCAGCCGGGGACCCCAAGAGACCCAGTACTTC. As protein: CASRGPQETQYF.